A selection of T cell receptor beta chains follows, all from one sample in a study of a mutant IDH1 vaccine in newly diagnosed glioma. The data were produced by immunoSEQ multiplex PCR, yet TCRdb's version contains in-frame clones alone and is incomplete. The repertoire holds about 92,000 clones, with 80% as singletons. This specimen consisted of PBMCs, obtained from a glioma patient treated with radiotherapy, temozolomide or both. The receptors were sampled from a man between 40 and 49 years old with glioma. The CDR3 runs from the conserved cysteine through the conserved F or W.

V	J	CDR3
TRBV23-1	TRBJ1-1	CASSQSGGARTEAFF
TRBV7-8	TRBJ2-7	CASRVGGRQYEQYF
TRBV30	TRBJ1-6	CAWNSDRVGGVNSPLHF
TRBV9	TRBJ2-5	CASSPGSSGGLKETQYF
TRBV9	TRBJ1-3	CASNRGQGGGTIYF
TRBV11-2	TRBJ1-2	CASSLVFGAAGGYTF
TRBV5-8	TRBJ1-5	CASGARGRQPQHF
TRBV6-1	TRBJ2-1	CASTTQHNEQFF
TRBV4-3	TRBJ2-1	CASSQESGDWTRARSEQFF
TRBV5-1	TRBJ1-2	CASSLIQGADYGYTF
TRBV30	TRBJ2-7	CACNRKAGSGYEQYF
TRBV25-1	TRBJ2-2	CASSGGAGSGELFF
TRBV7-9	TRBJ1-2	CASSLGTGSNYGYTF
TRBV5-1	TRBJ1-1	CASSLERGPGNTEAFF
TRBV9	TRBJ2-2	CASSNSGSETGELFF
TRBV6-5	TRBJ1-5	CASSIGTGRQPQHF
TRBV2	TRBJ1-6	CASSGRTGNGSPLHF
TRBV15	TRBJ2-1	CATSGSRTSGDSYNEQFF
TRBV5-1	TRBJ1-1	CASSLPGQGLAFF
TRBV19	TRBJ2-1	CASSQTDNEQFF
TRBV9	TRBJ1-1	CASSVDLLSNTEAFF
TRBV5-1	TRBJ1-1	CASSLAWDRPSGTEAFF
TRBV27	TRBJ2-5	CASSLGETQYF
TRBV14	TRBJ2-1	CASSHHGTSGRSSYNEQFF
TRBV11-2	TRBJ1-1	CASSLGGLTEAFF
TRBV11-2	TRBJ2-7	CASRVTSGAREQYF
TRBV7-9	TRBJ2-1	CASSQRELNNEQFF
TRBV4-3	TRBJ2-5	CASSLGQGAGEETQYF
TRBV7-6	TRBJ2-2	CASSFGTNGELFF
TRBV9	TRBJ2-3	CASSVGAGGWQDTQYF
TRBV7-9	TRBJ2-7	CASSTGLAGVVSYEQYF
TRBV21-1	TRBJ2-7	CASIPHRGYEQYF
TRBV7-3	TRBJ2-7	CASSLTVVKGHEQYF
TRBV11-2	TRBJ2-3	CASSLVGTSGDTQYF
TRBV4-2	TRBJ1-1	CASSQNKGQGLTEAFF
TRBV6-5	TRBJ2-7	CASRGQGLSYEQYF